Only a few counts were recorded for the clone carrying this T cell receptor beta chain. Trimming removed 1 base from V and 13 bases from J; junction bases left unmatched: 9. Per germline, CDR1 LGHDT and CDR2 YNNKEL (reference sequence). The CDR3 has 14 residues. Measured with immunoSEQ multiplex PCR; TCRdb has only the in-frame clones, and not every one. The data show approximately 84,000 clones, 80% seen once. The data were obtained in a study of blood T cell repertoires in COVID-19. About the research overall: Sources were T cells, B-cell-depleted T cells, or PBMCs; the material itself was cDNA or gDNA.

This receptor was obtained from a human donor in a cohort sampled during active COVID-19. The J gene is TRBJ1-2, the V gene TRBV3-1 (or the pseudogene TRBV3-2), with TRBD1 matching 10 bases. The sequenced material came from peripheral blood. The CDR3 loop reads CASSQGGQGSSGTF. In nucleotides, the CDR3 is TGTGCCAGCAGCCAAGGGGGACAGGGGAGCTCGGGCACCTTC.